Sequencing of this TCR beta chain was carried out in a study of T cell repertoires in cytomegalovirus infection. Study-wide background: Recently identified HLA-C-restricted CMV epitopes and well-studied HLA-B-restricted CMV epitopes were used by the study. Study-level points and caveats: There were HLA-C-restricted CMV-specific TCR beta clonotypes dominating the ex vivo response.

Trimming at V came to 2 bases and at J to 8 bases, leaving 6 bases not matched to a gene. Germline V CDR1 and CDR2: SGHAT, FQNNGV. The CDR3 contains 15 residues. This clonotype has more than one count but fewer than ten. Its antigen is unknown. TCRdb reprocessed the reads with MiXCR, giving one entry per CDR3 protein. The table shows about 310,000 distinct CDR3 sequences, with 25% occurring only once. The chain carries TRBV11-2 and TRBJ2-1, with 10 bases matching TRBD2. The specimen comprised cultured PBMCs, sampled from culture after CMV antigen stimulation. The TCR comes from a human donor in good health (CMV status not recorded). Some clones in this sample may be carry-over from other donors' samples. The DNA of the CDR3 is TGTGCCAGCAGCTTAATCGCTAGCGGGAGTCATGAGCAGTTCTTC. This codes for CASSLIASGSHEQFF.